Listed below are T cell receptor beta chains from one sample, sequenced in a study of T cell responses to AZD1222 COVID-19 vaccine. The table came from immunoSEQ multiplex PCR; TCRdb's copy has only in-frame clones and leaves some out. There are roughly 150,000 clones in the sample; approximately 90% occur only once, and 6.9% lies in the top ten. Sequencing was performed on peripheral blood, taken after recovery from COVID-19. The receptors derive from an adult who had recovered from COVID-19. Each CDR3 is given with its conserved first and last residue. The order of the fields is J gene, D gene, V gene, clone size, CDR3 protein, CDR3 DNA. The D gene is left open where the match is weak. Not all rows give a size; the values are once, few, many and, for expanded clones, a class.

TRBJ2-7	-	TRBV9	-	CASSLTYETTYEQYF	TGTGCCAGCAGCTTAACGTACGAGACTACCTACGAGCAGTACTTC
TRBJ1-1	-	TRBV6-1	-	CASSEMWQKAEAFF	TGTGCCAGCAGTGAAATGTGGCAAAAAGCTGAAGCTTTCTTT
TRBJ2-3	-	TRBV27	-	CASSIGTARDTQYF	TGTGCCAGCAGTATCGGCACGGCGAGAGATACGCAGTATTTT
TRBJ1-1	TRBD1	TRBV6-5	few	CASSYMGQGAAEAFF	TGTGCCAGCAGTTACATGGGACAGGGGGCGGCTGAAGCTTTCTTT
TRBJ2-3	-	TRBV15	-	CATSRESPSTDTQYF	TGTGCCACCAGCAGAGAAAGTCCTAGCACAGATACGCAGTATTTT
TRBJ2-2	TRBD1	TRBV25-1	-	CASSDYRGTNTGELFF	TGTGCCAGCAGTGATTACAGGGGCACGAACACCGGGGAGCTGTTTTTT
TRBJ1-4	TRBD1	TRBV5-1	-	CASSLNTGDLFF	TGCGCCAGCAGCCTCAACACAGGGGATCTGTTTTTT
TRBJ1-1	-	TRBV6-5	-	CASSYSEAFF	TGTGCCAGCAGTTACAGTGAAGCTTTCTTT
TRBJ2-3	-	TRBV12-3/TRBV12-4	-	CASSIGQTDTQYF	TGTGCCAGCAGTATAGGACAGACAGATACGCAGTATTTT
TRBJ1-4	-	TRBV4-2	-	CASSNYRDTNEKLFF	TGTGCCAGCAGTAACTACCGGGACACTAATGAAAAACTGTTTTTT
TRBJ2-1	-	TRBV9	-	CASSALPGSYNEQFF	TGTGCCAGCAGCGCACTTCCCGGCTCCTACAATGAGCAGTTCTTC
TRBJ2-7	TRBD2	TRBV7-8	few	CASSLTSSGSNLYEQYF	TGTGCCAGCAGCTTGACCAGCAGCGGGAGCAATCTCTACGAGCAGTACTTC
TRBJ2-7	TRBD2	TRBV4-2	few	CASSLTTSGLQGRYF	TGTGCCAGCAGCCTTACGACTAGCGGGCTCCAAGGGCGGTACTTC
TRBJ1-3	-	TRBV18	-	CASSPSTISSGNTIYF	TGTGCCAGCTCACCATCAACGATAAGCTCTGGAAACACCATATATTTT
TRBJ1-1	-	TRBV28	once	CASSLGGRAEAFF	TGTGCCAGCAGTCTGGGGGGTAGGGCTGAAGCTTTCTTT
TRBJ1-1	-	TRBV28	-	CASSLPVSSYNTEAFF	TGTGCCAGCAGTTTGCCAGTGTCTTCTTATAACACTGAAGCTTTCTTT
TRBJ2-1	-	TRBV19	-	CASSIDLGEQFF	TGTGCCAGTAGTATAGATCTGGGGGAACAGTTCTTC
TRBJ1-1	-	TRBV15	-	CATSQAPGTWAFF	TGTGCCACCAGCCAGGCACCGGGAACTTGGGCTTTCTTT
TRBJ2-1	TRBD2	TRBV5-4	-	CASSLWQRGGNEQFF	TGTGCCAGCAGCTTGTGGCAGCGGGGGGGCAATGAGCAGTTCTTC
TRBJ2-4	-	TRBV9	-	CASSVEGGGIQYF	TGTGCCAGCAGCGTAGAGGGAGGAGGGATTCAGTACTTC
TRBJ1-1	-	TRBV29-1	-	CSVDGNTNTEAFF	TGCAGCGTGGACGGGAACACGAACACTGAAGCTTTCTTT
TRBJ1-2	TRBD1	TRBV4-1	-	CASSQVNLRQGSYTF	TGCGCCAGCAGCCAAGTGAATTTGAGACAGGGGTCCTACACCTTC